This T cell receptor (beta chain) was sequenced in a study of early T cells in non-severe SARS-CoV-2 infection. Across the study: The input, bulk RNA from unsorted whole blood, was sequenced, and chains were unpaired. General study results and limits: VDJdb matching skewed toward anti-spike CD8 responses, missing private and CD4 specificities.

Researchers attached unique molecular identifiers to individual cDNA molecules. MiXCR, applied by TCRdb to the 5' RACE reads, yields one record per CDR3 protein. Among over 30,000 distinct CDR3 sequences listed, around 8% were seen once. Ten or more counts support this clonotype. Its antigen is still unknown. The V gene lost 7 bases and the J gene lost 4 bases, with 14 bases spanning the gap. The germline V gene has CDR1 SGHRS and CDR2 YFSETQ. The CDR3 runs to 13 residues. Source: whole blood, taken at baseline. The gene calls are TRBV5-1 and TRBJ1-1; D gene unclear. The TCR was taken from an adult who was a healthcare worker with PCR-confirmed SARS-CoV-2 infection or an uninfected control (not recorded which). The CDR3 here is CASSRGYSTEAFF. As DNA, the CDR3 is TGCGCCAGCTCCCGGGGTTACAGCACTGAAGCTTTCTTT.